This TCR beta chain was captured by sequencing in a study of cytomegalovirus exposure and HLA in healthy donors. Donors had nominal health at sampling but likely had unrecorded immune exposures. The CDR3 contains 16 residues. Germline trimming cut 1 base from V and 2 bases from J; bases unmatched to any gene: 6. The germline V gene encodes CDR1 SGHTA and CDR2 FQGNSA. 13 Jbeta primers and 60 Vbeta primers were used for the PCR. Clones were read by immunoSEQ multiplex PCR, and TCRdb kept only the in-frame ones, dropping some. The table has about 81,000 clones, just under 90% seen once; the top ten hold around 2.3%.

Sequencing was done on a sample of PBMCs. This TCR was recovered from a man in his late teens or twenties in good health and CMV-seronegative. This chain joins TRBV7-2 and TRBJ2-3; TRBD2 matches 7 bases. CDR3 in amino acids: CASSLGGLAVTDTQYF. Written as DNA, the CDR3 is TGTGCCAGCAGCTTAGGAGGTCTAGCGGTCACAGATACGCAGTATTTT.